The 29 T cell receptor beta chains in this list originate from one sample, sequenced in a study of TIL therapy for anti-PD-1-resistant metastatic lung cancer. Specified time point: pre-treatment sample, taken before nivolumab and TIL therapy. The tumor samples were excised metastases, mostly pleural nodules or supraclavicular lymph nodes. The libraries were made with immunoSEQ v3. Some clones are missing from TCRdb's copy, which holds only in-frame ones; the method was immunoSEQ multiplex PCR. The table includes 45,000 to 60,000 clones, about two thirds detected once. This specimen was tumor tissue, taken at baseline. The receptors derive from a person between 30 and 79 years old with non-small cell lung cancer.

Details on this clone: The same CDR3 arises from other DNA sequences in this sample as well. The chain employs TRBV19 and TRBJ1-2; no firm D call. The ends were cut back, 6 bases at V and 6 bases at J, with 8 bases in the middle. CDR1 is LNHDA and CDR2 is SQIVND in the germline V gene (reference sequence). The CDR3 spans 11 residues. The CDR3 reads CASRVTDGYTF. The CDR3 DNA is TGTGCCAGTAGGGTGACGGATGGCTACACCTTC.

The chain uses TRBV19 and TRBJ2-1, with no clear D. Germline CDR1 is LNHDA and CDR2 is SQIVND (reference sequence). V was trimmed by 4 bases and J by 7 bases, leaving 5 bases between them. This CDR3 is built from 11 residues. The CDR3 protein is CASSNRNEQFF. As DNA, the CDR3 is TGTGCCAGTAGTAATCGAAATGAGCAGTTCTTC.

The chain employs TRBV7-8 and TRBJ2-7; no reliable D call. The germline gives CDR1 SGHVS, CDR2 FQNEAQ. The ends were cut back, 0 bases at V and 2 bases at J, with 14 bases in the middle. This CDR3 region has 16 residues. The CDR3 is CASSLALIGWAYEQYF. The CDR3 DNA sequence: TGTGCCAGCAGCTTAGCGCTTATTGGCTGGGCCTACGAGCAGTACTTC.

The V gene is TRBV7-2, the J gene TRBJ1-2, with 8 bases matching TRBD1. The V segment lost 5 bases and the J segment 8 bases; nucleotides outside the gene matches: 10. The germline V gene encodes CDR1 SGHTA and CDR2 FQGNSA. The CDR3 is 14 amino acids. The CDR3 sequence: CASSKPGGPGGYTF. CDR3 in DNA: TGTGCCAGCAGCAAACCAGGGGGCCCGGGGGGCTACACCTTC.

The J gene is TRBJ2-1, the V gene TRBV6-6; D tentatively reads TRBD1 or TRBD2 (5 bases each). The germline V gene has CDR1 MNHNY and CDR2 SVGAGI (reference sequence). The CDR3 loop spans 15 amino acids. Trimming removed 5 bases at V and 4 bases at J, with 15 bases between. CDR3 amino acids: CASSPPGTVYNEQFF. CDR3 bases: TGTGCCAGCAGTCCACCAGGGACGGTATACAATGAGCAGTTCTTC.

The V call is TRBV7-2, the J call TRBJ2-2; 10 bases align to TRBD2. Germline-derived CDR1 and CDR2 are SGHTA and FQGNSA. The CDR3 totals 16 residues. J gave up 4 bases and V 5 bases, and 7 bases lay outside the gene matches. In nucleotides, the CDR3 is TGTGCCAGCAGCCCTCAGCTAGCGGGAGTCACCGGGGAGCTGTTTTTT. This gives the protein CASSPQLAGVTGELFF. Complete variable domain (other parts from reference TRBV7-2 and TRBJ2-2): GAGVSQSPSNKVTEKGKDVELRCDPISGHTALYWYRQSLGQGLEFLIYFQGNSAPDKSGLPSDRFSAERTGGSVSTLTIQRTQQEDSAVYLCASSPQLAGVTGELFFGEGSRLTVL.

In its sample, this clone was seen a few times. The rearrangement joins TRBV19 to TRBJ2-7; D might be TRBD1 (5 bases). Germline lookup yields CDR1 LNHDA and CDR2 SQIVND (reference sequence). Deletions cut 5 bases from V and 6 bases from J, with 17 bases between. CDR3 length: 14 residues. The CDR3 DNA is TGTGCCAGTAGTCCCAGGGTGGGCCTGGTCGAGCAGTACTTC. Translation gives CASSPRVGLVEQYF.

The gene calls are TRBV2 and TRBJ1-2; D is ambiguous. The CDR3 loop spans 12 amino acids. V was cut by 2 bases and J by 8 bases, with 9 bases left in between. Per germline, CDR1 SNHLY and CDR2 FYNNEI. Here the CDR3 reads CASSEQERGYTF. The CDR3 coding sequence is TGTGCCAGCAGTGAACAGGAGAGGGGCTACACCTTC. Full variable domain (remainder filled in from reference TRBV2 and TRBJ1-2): EPEVTQTPSHQVTQMGQEVILRCVPISNHLYFYWYRQILGQKVEFLVSFYNNEISEKSEIFDDQFSVERPDGSNFTLKIRSTKLEDSAMYFCASSEQERGYTFGSGTRLTVV.

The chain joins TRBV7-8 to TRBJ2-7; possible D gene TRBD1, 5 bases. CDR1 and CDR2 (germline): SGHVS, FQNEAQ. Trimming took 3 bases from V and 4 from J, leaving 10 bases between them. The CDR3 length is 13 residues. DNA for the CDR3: TGTGCCAGCAGCTTGGGGCTTGGTTACGAGCAGTACTTC. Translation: CASSLGLGYEQYF.

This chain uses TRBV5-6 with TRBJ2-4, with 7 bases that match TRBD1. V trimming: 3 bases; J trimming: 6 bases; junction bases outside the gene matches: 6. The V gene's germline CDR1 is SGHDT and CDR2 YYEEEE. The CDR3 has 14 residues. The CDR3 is CASSWTGQGNIQYF. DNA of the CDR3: TGTGCCAGCAGCTGGACAGGTCAAGGAAACATTCAGTACTTC.

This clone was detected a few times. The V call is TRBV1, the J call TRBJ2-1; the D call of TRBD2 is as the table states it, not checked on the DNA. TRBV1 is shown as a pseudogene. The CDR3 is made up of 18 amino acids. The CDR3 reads CTSSQGLAGSSSYNEQFF. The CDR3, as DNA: TGCACCAGCAGCCAAGGGCTAGCGGGATCGAGCTCCTACAATGAGCAGTTCTTC.

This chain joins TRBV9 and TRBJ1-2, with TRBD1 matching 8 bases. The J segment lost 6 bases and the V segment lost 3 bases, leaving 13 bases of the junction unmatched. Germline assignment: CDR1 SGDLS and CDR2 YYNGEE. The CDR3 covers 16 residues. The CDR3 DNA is TGTGCCAGCAGCGGCCCTGGCGGACAGGGCATCGATGGCTACACCTTC. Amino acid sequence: CASSGPGGQGIDGYTF.

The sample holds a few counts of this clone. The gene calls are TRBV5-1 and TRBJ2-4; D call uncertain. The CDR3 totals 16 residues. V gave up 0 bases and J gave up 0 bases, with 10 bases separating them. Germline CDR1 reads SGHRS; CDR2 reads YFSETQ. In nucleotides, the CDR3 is TGCGCCAGCAGCTTGGTTTCCGCCGTAGCCAAAAACATTCAGTACTTC. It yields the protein CASSLVSAVAKNIQYF.

The CDR3, as DNA: TGTGCCAGCAGTTTTTGGAGGGGGGTGGGGGCGCAGTATTTT. Translating gives CASSFWRGVGAQYF. V gene TRBV27 combines with J gene TRBJ2-3, with D perhaps assigned TRBD1 or TRBD2 (6 bases each). The germline gives CDR1 MNHEY, CDR2 SMNVEV (reference sequence). The CDR3 length is 14 residues. V was clipped by 3 bases and J by 10 bases, with 17 bases between them.

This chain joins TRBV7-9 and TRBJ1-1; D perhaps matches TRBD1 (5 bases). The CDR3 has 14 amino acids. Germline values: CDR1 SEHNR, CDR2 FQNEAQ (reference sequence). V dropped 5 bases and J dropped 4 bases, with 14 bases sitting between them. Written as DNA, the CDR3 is TGTGCCAGCAGCCCCTCAGGGAGCGCCACTGAAGCTTTCTTT. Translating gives CASSPSGSATEAFF.

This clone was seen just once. The CDR3 protein is CASSQSSGLSYEQYF. Written as DNA, the CDR3 is TGCGCCAGCAGCCAATCTAGCGGGTTATCCTACGAGCAGTACTTC. V usage is TRBV4-1 and J usage is TRBJ2-7, with TRBD2 matching 8 bases. Germline assignment: CDR1 MGHRA and CDR2 YSYEKL. J gave up 1 base and V 2 bases, and 4 bases lay outside the gene matches. This CDR3 comprises 15 residues.

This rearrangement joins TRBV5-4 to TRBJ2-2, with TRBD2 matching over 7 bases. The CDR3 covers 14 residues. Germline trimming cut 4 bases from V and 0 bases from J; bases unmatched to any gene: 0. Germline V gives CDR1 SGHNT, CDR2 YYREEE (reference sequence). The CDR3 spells CASSGGANTGELFF. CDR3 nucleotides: TGTGCCAGCAGCGGGGGGGCGAACACCGGGGAGCTGTTTTTT.

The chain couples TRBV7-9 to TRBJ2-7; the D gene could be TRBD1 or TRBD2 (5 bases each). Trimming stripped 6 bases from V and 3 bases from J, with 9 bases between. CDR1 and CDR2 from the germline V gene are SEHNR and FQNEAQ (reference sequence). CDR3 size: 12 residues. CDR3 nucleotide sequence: TGTGCCAGCAGTTGGGACGGCTACGAGCAGTACTTC. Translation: CASSWDGYEQYF. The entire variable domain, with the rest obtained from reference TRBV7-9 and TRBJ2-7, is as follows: DTGVSQNPRHKITKRGQNVTFRCDPISEHNRLYWYRQTLGQGPEFLTYFQNEAQLEKSRLLSDRFSAERPKGSFSTLEIQRTEQGDSAMYLCASSWDGYEQYFGPGTRLTVT.

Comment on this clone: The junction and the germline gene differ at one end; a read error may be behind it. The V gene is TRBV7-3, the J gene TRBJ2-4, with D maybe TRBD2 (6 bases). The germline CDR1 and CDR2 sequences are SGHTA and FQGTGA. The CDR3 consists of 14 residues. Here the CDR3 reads CASSLTGDRNIQYF. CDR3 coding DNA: TGTGCCAGCAGCCTAACGGGAGATAGGAACATTCAGTACTTC.

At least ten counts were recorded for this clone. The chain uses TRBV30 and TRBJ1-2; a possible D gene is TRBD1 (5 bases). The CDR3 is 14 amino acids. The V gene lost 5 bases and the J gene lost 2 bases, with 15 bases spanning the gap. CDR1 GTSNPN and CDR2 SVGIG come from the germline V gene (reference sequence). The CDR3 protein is CAWRRAGSNYGYTF. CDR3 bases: TGTGCCTGGCGTAGGGCAGGGTCGAACTATGGCTACACCTTC.

CDR3 DNA sequence: TGTGCCTGGACCTGGACACCCAGGGATGGCTACACCTTC. It is translated as CAWTWTPRDGYTF. V usage is TRBV30 and J usage is TRBJ1-2; TRBD1 might be the D (5 bases). Germline V gene lookup returns CDR1 GTSNPN and CDR2 SVGIG (reference sequence). Trimming shortened V by 4 bases and J by 6 bases, and 15 bases separated the two germline ends. This CDR3 spans 13 amino acids.

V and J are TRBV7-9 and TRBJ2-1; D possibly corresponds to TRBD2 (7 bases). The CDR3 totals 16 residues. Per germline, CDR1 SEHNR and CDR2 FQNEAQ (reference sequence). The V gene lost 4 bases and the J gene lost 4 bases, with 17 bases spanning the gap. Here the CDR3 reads CASSSSGAGEYNEQFF. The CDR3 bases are TGTGCCAGCAGCTCCTCGGGGGCGGGAGAATACAATGAGCAGTTCTTC.

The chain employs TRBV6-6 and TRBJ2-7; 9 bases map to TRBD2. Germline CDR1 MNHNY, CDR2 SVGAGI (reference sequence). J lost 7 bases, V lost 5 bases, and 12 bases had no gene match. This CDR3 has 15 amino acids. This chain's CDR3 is CASSGSGGGSGEQYF. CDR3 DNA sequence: TGTGCCAGCAGTGGTAGCGGGGGCGGGTCGGGAGAGCAGTACTTC.

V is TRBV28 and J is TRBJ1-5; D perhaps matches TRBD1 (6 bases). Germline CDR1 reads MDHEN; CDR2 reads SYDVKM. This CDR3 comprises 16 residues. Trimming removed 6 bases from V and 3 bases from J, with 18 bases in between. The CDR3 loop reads CASRTDRILFNQPQHF. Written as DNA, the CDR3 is TGTGCCAGCAGGACCGACAGGATACTTTTCAATCAGCCCCAGCATTTT.

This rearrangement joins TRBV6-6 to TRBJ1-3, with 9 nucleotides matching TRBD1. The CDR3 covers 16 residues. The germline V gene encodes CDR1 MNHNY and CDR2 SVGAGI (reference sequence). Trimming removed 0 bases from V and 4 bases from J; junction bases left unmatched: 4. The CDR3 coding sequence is TGTGCCAGCAGTTACTCCACAGGGGGCAACGGAAACACCATATATTTT. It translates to CASSYSTGGNGNTIYF.

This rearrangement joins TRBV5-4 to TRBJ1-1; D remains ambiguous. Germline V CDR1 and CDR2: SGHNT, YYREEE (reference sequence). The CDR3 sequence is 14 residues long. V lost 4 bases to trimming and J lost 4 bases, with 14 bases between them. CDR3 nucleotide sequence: TGTGCCAGCAGCCTACGGTTGGGTGGCACTGAAGCTTTCTTT. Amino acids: CASSLRLGGTEAFF. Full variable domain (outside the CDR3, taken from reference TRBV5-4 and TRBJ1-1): ETGVTQSPTHLIKTRGQQVTLRCSSQSGHNTVSWYQQALGQGPQFIFQYYREEENGRGNFPPRFSGLQFPNYSSELNVNALELDDSALYLCASSLRLGGTEAFFGQGTRLTVV.

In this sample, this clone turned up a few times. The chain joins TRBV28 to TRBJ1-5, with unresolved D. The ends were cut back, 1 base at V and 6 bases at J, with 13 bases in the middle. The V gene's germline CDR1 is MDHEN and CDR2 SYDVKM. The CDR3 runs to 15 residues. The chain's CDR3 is CASSLYRALGQPQHF. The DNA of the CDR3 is TGTGCCAGCAGTTTATATCGAGCGCTTGGTCAGCCCCAGCATTTT. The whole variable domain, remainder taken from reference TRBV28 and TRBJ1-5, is DVKVTQSSRYLVKRTGEKVFLECVQDMDHENMFWYRQDPGLGLRLIYFSYDVKMKEKGDIPEGYSVSREKKERFSLILESASTNQTSMYLCASSLYRALGQPQHFGDGTRLSIL.

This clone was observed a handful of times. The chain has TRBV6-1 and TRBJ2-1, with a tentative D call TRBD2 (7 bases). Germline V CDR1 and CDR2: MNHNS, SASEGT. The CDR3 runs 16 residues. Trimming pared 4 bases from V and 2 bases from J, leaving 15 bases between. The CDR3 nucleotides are TGTGCCAGCAGTGCCCCGCGGGGGCCCACCTACAATGAGCAGTTCTTC. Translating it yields CASSAPRGPTYNEQFF.

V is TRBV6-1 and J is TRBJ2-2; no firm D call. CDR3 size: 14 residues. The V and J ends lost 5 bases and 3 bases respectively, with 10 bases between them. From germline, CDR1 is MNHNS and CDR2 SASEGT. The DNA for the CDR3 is TGTGCCAGCAGTCTCAGCGCCTACACCGGGGAGCTGTTTTTT. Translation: CASSLSAYTGELFF.